What follows are 5 T cell receptor beta chains derived from one specimen sequenced in a study of technical replicates of blood from a few donors (dated by TCRdb to the late 2010s). The library was built by means of the immunoSEQ multiplex PCR assay. TCRdb provides this immuneACCESS table in a form limited to in-frame rearrangements. Some clones are lacking; in checked studies, under half of them reflect an unresolved V gene, and why the rest are absent is not known. For this sample the table gives 100,000 or so clones, of which approximately 96% were detected only once. The leading ten clones occupy 0.3% to 0.45% of the sample. Sequenced: T cells isolated from PBMCs. Every receptor here comes from a human donor in good health.

This clone has a count of ten or more. Other DNA sequences in this sample translate to the same CDR3. The V call is TRBV29-1, the J call TRBJ1-1, with D possibly matching TRBD1 (6 bases). In germline, CDR1 is SQVTM, CDR2 ANQGSEA. This CDR3 contains 12 residues. The V and J ends lost 7 bases and 5 bases respectively, with 14 bases between them. As DNA, the CDR3 is TGCAGCGCCACAGGGATCGGGACTGAAGCTTTCTTT. This codes for CSATGIGTEAFF.

This clone has only one observation. The rearrangement links TRBV9 to TRBJ2-3, with D perhaps TRBD2 (6 bases). V was shortened by 4 bases and J by 0 bases, with 12 bases between the two germline ends. This CDR3 is built from 15 residues. CDR1 is SGDLS and CDR2 is YYNGEE in the germline V gene. Written as DNA, the CDR3 is TGTGCCAGCAGCATGGCCGGGACTAGCACAGATACGCAGTATTTT. Translating it yields CASSMAGTSTDTQYF.

This rearrangement joins TRBV2 to TRBJ2-2; 10 nucleotides line up with TRBD2. The length of the CDR3 is 17 residues. The trim removed 3 bases at V and 7 bases at J, leaving 11 bases unmatched. Germline V gives CDR1 SNHLY, CDR2 FYNNEI. The CDR3: CASSDNRLAGVSGELFF. The CDR3 DNA follows: TGTGCCAGCAGTGATAATAGGCTAGCGGGAGTTAGCGGGGAGCTGTTTTTT.

V is TRBV5-1 and J is TRBJ2-1, with a weak D call TRBD2 (6 bases). Germline values: CDR1 SGHRS, CDR2 YFSETQ. The CDR3 runs 12 residues. V was trimmed by 5 bases and J by 8 bases, leaving 11 bases between them. In DNA form, the CDR3 reads TGCGCCAGCAGTCCCCCGGGGGATGAGCAGTTCTTC. It is translated as CASSPPGDEQFF.

This chain connects TRBV30 to TRBJ2-3; D perhaps matches TRBD1 (6 bases). The ends were cut back, 2 bases at V and 4 bases at J, with 19 bases in the middle. CDR1 is GTSNPN, CDR2 SVGIG, per germline (reference sequence). CDR3 length equals 16 residues. The CDR3 loop reads CAWSSKGQGNADTQYF. The CDR3 bases are TGTGCCTGGAGTAGCAAGGGGCAGGGGAACGCAGATACGCAGTATTTT. The entire variable domain, with the rest obtained from reference TRBV30 and TRBJ2-3, is as follows: SQTIHQWPATLVQPVGSPLSLECTVEGTSNPNLYWYRQAAGRGLQLLFYSVGIGQISSEVPQNLSASRPQDRQFILSSKKLLLSDSGFYLCAWSSKGQGNADTQYFGPGTRLTVL.